The rows below give T cell receptor beta chains drawn from one sample of a study of CD8 T cells in Susac syndrome. TCRdb itself ran the immunoSEQ multiplex PCR reads through MiXCR, one entry per CDR3 protein. Of approximately 300,000 distinct CDR3 sequences listed, 70% to 90% are singletons. Source material: CD8+ T cells from PBMCs. These receptors all come from a human donor with multiple sclerosis. CDR3s include the opening cysteine and the closing phenylalanine or tryptophan. The order of the fields is CDR3 DNA, CDR3 protein, clone size, V gene, D gene, J gene. D genes are given only for firm matches. Size is stated for part of the rows, as once, few or many counts, or as a class when the clone is expanded.

CDR3nt: TGTGCCTGGGGGGGGCCCTACAATGAGCAGTTCTTC
CDR3aa: CAWGGPYNEQFF
abundance: .
v_gene: TRBV30
d_gene: .
j_gene: TRBJ2-1

CDR3nt: TGTGCCAGCAGCTTAGATCCAGGGGACTCACCCCTCCACTTT
CDR3aa: CASSLDPGDSPLHF
abundance: once
v_gene: TRBV7-3
d_gene: .
j_gene: TRBJ1-6

CDR3nt: TGTGCCAGCAGCCAGATTAGCTACGAGCAGTACTTC
CDR3aa: CASSQISYEQYF
abundance: .
v_gene: TRBV3-1
d_gene: .
j_gene: TRBJ2-7

CDR3nt: TGTGCCAGCATGGGACAGGAGTCTAACACTGAAGCTTTCTTT
CDR3aa: CASMGQESNTEAFF
abundance: .
v_gene: TRBV27
d_gene: TRBD1
j_gene: TRBJ1-1

CDR3nt: TGTGCCAGCAGGGGACCTGGCTCCTACAATGAGCAGTTCTTC
CDR3aa: CASRGPGSYNEQFF
abundance: .
v_gene: TRBV12-3/TRBV12-4
d_gene: .
j_gene: TRBJ2-1

CDR3nt: TGTGCCAGCAGCGCTTCCGGGACAGGGACACTCGGCTACACCTTC
CDR3aa: CASSASGTGTLGYTF
abundance: .
v_gene: TRBV9
d_gene: TRBD1
j_gene: TRBJ1-2

CDR3nt: TGTGCCTGGATTCCCGGGACAGGGGGCATCGACGAGCAGTACTTC
CDR3aa: CAWIPGTGGIDEQYF
abundance: .
v_gene: TRBV30
d_gene: TRBD1
j_gene: TRBJ2-7

CDR3nt: TGCGCCAGCAGCCAAGACGTACAGGAGAATTACGAGCAGTACTTC
CDR3aa: CASSQDVQENYEQYF
abundance: .
v_gene: TRBV4-1
d_gene: .
j_gene: TRBJ2-7

CDR3nt: TGTGCCAGCAGTTTAGCGATGGACGCCTACGAGCAGTACTTC
CDR3aa: CASSLAMDAYEQYF
abundance: .
v_gene: TRBV27
d_gene: .
j_gene: TRBJ2-7

CDR3nt: TGTGCCAGCAGTTTATGGGCAGGGCCCTATCAGCCCCAGCATTTT
CDR3aa: CASSLWAGPYQPQHF
abundance: .
v_gene: TRBV28
d_gene: .
j_gene: TRBJ1-5

CDR3nt: TGTGCGGCAGTGGCAGGTACGACTGAAGCTTTCTTT
CDR3aa: CAAVAGTTEAFF
abundance: .
v_gene: TRBV19
d_gene: .
j_gene: TRBJ1-1

CDR3nt: TGTGCCACCGCCTGGGACAGAACTCATTATCGCTACGAGCAGTACTTC
CDR3aa: CATAWDRTHYRYEQYF
abundance: .
v_gene: TRBV25-1
d_gene: TRBD1
j_gene: TRBJ2-7

CDR3nt: TGCGCCAGCAGCCAGGACACAAACTCTGGAAACACCATATATTTT
CDR3aa: CASSQDTNSGNTIYF
abundance: once
v_gene: TRBV4-3
d_gene: .
j_gene: TRBJ1-3

CDR3nt: TGTGCCAGCAGGTCCAGGGGGGACTATGGCTACACCTTC
CDR3aa: CASRSRGDYGYTF
abundance: once
v_gene: TRBV7-2
d_gene: TRBD1
j_gene: TRBJ1-2

CDR3nt: TGCGCCAGCACAGGGATAGCGGGGGGTCCCGTGGACGGGGAGCTGTTTTTT
CDR3aa: CASTGIAGGPVDGELFF
abundance: .
v_gene: TRBV5-1
d_gene: TRBD2
j_gene: TRBJ2-2

CDR3nt: TGTGCCACCAGCAGAGTCGGCGGGACTCTCTATGGCTACACCTTC
CDR3aa: CATSRVGGTLYGYTF
abundance: .
v_gene: TRBV15
d_gene: .
j_gene: TRBJ1-2

CDR3nt: TGCGCCAGCAGCTTGGAGATTGGCATCTACGAGCAGTACTTC
CDR3aa: CASSLEIGIYEQYF
abundance: .
v_gene: TRBV5-1
d_gene: .
j_gene: TRBJ2-7

CDR3nt: TGTGCCAGCAGCGTCTCCGGGACGGAGTACGAGCAGTACTTC
CDR3aa: CASSVSGTEYEQYF
abundance: .
v_gene: TRBV7-6
d_gene: .
j_gene: TRBJ2-7

CDR3nt: TGTGCCAGCAGCCCTAGTACGAGGACTGAAGCTTTCTTT
CDR3aa: CASSPSTRTEAFF
abundance: .
v_gene: TRBV28
d_gene: .
j_gene: TRBJ1-1

CDR3nt: TGTGCCATCAGTAGCTCCGGGATCAACACTGAAGCTTTCTTT
CDR3aa: CAISSSGINTEAFF
abundance: .
v_gene: TRBV10-3
d_gene: .
j_gene: TRBJ1-1

CDR3nt: TGCAGTGCTCTAGACAGAAACCTCTACGAGCAGTACTTC
CDR3aa: CSALDRNLYEQYF
abundance: .
v_gene: TRBV20-1
d_gene: .
j_gene: TRBJ2-7

CDR3nt: TGTGCTAGTGGTTTATCCGGGGTGAACACTGAAGCTTTCTTT
CDR3aa: CASGLSGVNTEAFF
abundance: .
v_gene: TRBV12-5
d_gene: .
j_gene: TRBJ1-1

CDR3nt: TGCAGCGTTGTGGGACAATTATCCGGTGGCTACACCTTC
CDR3aa: CSVVGQLSGGYTF
abundance: .
v_gene: TRBV29-1
d_gene: .
j_gene: TRBJ1-2

CDR3nt: TGTGCCAGCAGTCCCGTGGCTAGCGGGGGGGCTTGGGGAGAGACCCAGTACTTC
CDR3aa: CASSPVASGGAWGETQYF
abundance: .
v_gene: TRBV27
d_gene: TRBD2
j_gene: TRBJ2-5

CDR3nt: TGTGCCTGGTCTACTGGGACGAACACTGAAGCTTTCTTT
CDR3aa: CAWSTGTNTEAFF
abundance: .
v_gene: TRBV30
d_gene: .
j_gene: TRBJ1-1

CDR3nt: TGTGCCATCAGTGATGGGCAGACTACCTATGGCTACACCTTC
CDR3aa: CAISDGQTTYGYTF
abundance: .
v_gene: TRBV10-3
d_gene: .
j_gene: TRBJ1-2

CDR3nt: TGCGCCAGCAGTCGCTCTAGTAATCGTCGGCAGTTCTTC
CDR3aa: CASSRSSNRRQFF
abundance: once
v_gene: TRBV23-1
d_gene: .
j_gene: TRBJ2-1

CDR3nt: TGTGCCAGCAGTTACTCCGAGCGGGACAGCTCCTACGAGCAGTACTTC
CDR3aa: CASSYSERDSSYEQYF
abundance: .
v_gene: TRBV6-5
d_gene: .
j_gene: TRBJ2-7

CDR3nt: TGTGCCACCAGTGACCAAACAGCATTCTATGGCTACACCTTC
CDR3aa: CATSDQTAFYGYTF
abundance: .
v_gene: TRBV24-1
d_gene: .
j_gene: TRBJ1-2

CDR3nt: TGTGCCCGCAGCCGTGGGGGGAGCGGGGGACCGGTGGAGACCCAGTACTTC
CDR3aa: CARSRGGSGGPVETQYF
abundance: .
v_gene: TRBV9
d_gene: TRBD2
j_gene: TRBJ2-5

CDR3nt: TGTGCCAGCAGCCTCCAGGTGGGAGGGGCCTACAATGAGCAGTTCTTC
CDR3aa: CASSLQVGGAYNEQFF
abundance: once
v_gene: TRBV5-6
d_gene: TRBD2
j_gene: TRBJ2-1

CDR3nt: TGCAGCGCAGAAGGTTTACAGATGAACACTGAAGCTTTCTTT
CDR3aa: CSAEGLQMNTEAFF
abundance: once
v_gene: TRBV29-1
d_gene: .
j_gene: TRBJ1-1

CDR3nt: TGTGCCTGGAGCGATGGACTAGAAGGATGGGAGCAGTACTTC
CDR3aa: CAWSDGLEGWEQYF
abundance: .
v_gene: TRBV30
d_gene: TRBD2
j_gene: TRBJ2-7

CDR3nt: TGCAGCGTGGCGGGACAGGGGGTGGATGAGCAGTTCTTC
CDR3aa: CSVAGQGVDEQFF
abundance: .
v_gene: TRBV29-1
d_gene: TRBD1
j_gene: TRBJ2-1

CDR3nt: TGTGCAAGTCGCTTAGCTCCTGATAACCGACTGGACTATGGCTACACCTTC
CDR3aa: CASRLAPDNRLDYGYTF
abundance: .
v_gene: TRBV12-2
d_gene: .
j_gene: TRBJ1-2

CDR3nt: TGTGCCAGCAGTTTCGGGCTAGCGGGAGGGCCGTACAATGAGCAGTTCTTC
CDR3aa: CASSFGLAGGPYNEQFF
abundance: .
v_gene: TRBV27
d_gene: TRBD2
j_gene: TRBJ2-1

CDR3nt: TGTGCCAGCAGCTTAGTAGTCCAGGGCCCCATCTTAGCCAAAAACATTCAGTACTTC
CDR3aa: CASSLVVQGPILAKNIQYF
abundance: .
v_gene: TRBV7-9
d_gene: .
j_gene: TRBJ2-4

CDR3nt: TGCAGTGCTAGAGATCTCGGGGAGCTGTTTTTT
CDR3aa: CSARDLGELFF
abundance: .
v_gene: TRBV20-1
d_gene: .
j_gene: TRBJ2-2

CDR3nt: TGTGCCAGCAGCTCACTAGCGGGAGGGCCGGTCACAGATACGCAGTATTTT
CDR3aa: CASSSLAGGPVTDTQYF
abundance: .
v_gene: TRBV7-9
d_gene: TRBD2
j_gene: TRBJ2-3

CDR3nt: TGTGCCAGCAGCCTCCCGGACCCCTTTTATTTT
CDR3aa: CASSLPDPFYF
abundance: .
v_gene: TRBV2
d_gene: .
j_gene: TRBJ2-3

CDR3nt: TGTGCCAGCGGCCCGGGAGGGGCGGAAGGCTACACCTTC
CDR3aa: CASGPGGAEGYTF
abundance: once
v_gene: TRBV6-2/TRBV6-3
d_gene: .
j_gene: TRBJ1-2

CDR3nt: TGCGCCAGCAGCCAAGGGACCACAGGGGCAACTAATGAAAAACTGTTTTTT
CDR3aa: CASSQGTTGATNEKLFF
abundance: .
v_gene: TRBV4-3
d_gene: TRBD1
j_gene: TRBJ1-4

CDR3nt: TGTGCCAGCAGCCAGGGACAGGGCCATTCACCCCTCCACTTT
CDR3aa: CASSQGQGHSPLHF
abundance: once
v_gene: TRBV4-2
d_gene: TRBD1
j_gene: TRBJ1-6

CDR3nt: TGTGCCAGCAGTTTAGGGCACTACGAGCAGTACTTC
CDR3aa: CASSLGHYEQYF
abundance: .
v_gene: TRBV28
d_gene: .
j_gene: TRBJ2-7

CDR3nt: TGTGCCAGTAGTATAGGACAGTCCACTGAAGCTTTCTTT
CDR3aa: CASSIGQSTEAFF
abundance: .
v_gene: TRBV19
d_gene: .
j_gene: TRBJ1-1

CDR3nt: TGTGCCAGCAGCCCTACGGGGAAACGCTACGAGCAGTACTTC
CDR3aa: CASSPTGKRYEQYF
abundance: .
v_gene: TRBV7-9
d_gene: .
j_gene: TRBJ2-7

CDR3nt: TGTGCCAGCAGCCCGCGTAAGACTAGCGGGGGGGCGAGCACAGATACGCAGTATTTT
CDR3aa: CASSPRKTSGGASTDTQYF
abundance: .
v_gene: TRBV11-3
d_gene: TRBD2
j_gene: TRBJ2-3

CDR3nt: TGTGCCACCAGTGATTTGAGCGCAGGCGGTGAGCAGTACTTC
CDR3aa: CATSDLSAGGEQYF
abundance: .
v_gene: TRBV24-1
d_gene: .
j_gene: TRBJ2-7

CDR3nt: TGTGCCAGCAGCTTTCCGGGACCGGCGGGGAACACTGAAGCTTTCTTT
CDR3aa: CASSFPGPAGNTEAFF
abundance: .
v_gene: TRBV7-3
d_gene: .
j_gene: TRBJ1-1